This paragraph reports one TCR beta chain. Antigen specificity is unknown. Unmatched junction bases numbered 14, after V lost 3 bases and J lost 6 bases. Germline V lookup: CDR1 SEHNR, CDR2 FQNEAQ (reference sequence). The CDR3 runs 17 residues. The sample originates from a study of cytomegalovirus exposure and HLA in healthy donors. The study, taken as a whole, reports: In a later analysis, the majority of CMV-associated beta chains seemingly showed HLA restriction.

A multiplex PCR was run with 60 Vbeta primers and 13 Jbeta primers. The method was immunoSEQ multiplex PCR; TCRdb's version includes in-frame clones alone and lacks a portion of them. Here the sample spans about 160,000 clones, roughly 80% being singletons. The chain carries TRBV7-9 and TRBJ2-3; the match to TRBD2 covers 8 bases. The sample taken for sequencing was PBMCs. The source of this sequence is a woman in her forties or fifties in good health and CMV-seronegative. The CDR3 sequence is CASSFSRAGVERDTQYF. The CDR3 DNA follows: TGTGCCAGCAGCTTCAGCCGAGCGGGGGTAGAGAGGGATACGCAGTATTTT.